The next 29 T cell receptor beta chains were all read from a single sample in a study of T-cell memory formation after mild COVID-19. From the 5' RACE reads, TCRdb called clonotypes with MiXCR, one entry per CDR3 protein. The table has 250,000 to 350,000 distinct CDR3 sequences, roughly an eighth seen once. Sequenced input: PBMCs or a T cell subset sorted from them (not recorded which). These receptors were collected from a man aged 18 to 29 who had mild COVID-19 (a few samples of this study predate the infection). Cell type and time point are not known.

The chain employs TRBV7-9 and TRBJ2-6; 7 nucleotides align to TRBD1. With V trimmed by 5 bases and J by 0 bases, 16 bases remained unmatched. CDR1 is SEHNR and CDR2 is FQNEAQ in the germline V gene (reference sequence). CDR3 length: 20 residues. The DNA of the CDR3 is TGTGCCAGCAGCCCCGGTGGTGTGGGACAGTTGACCTCTGGGGCCAACGTCCTGACTTTC. It translates to CASSPGGVGQLTSGANVLTF.

This clonotype has only a few counts. V usage is TRBV30 and J usage is TRBJ2-7; perhaps TRBD1 as D (6 bases). The CDR3 extends over 13 amino acids. Looked up from germline, CDR1 is GTSNPN and CDR2 is SVGIG (reference sequence). V dropped 6 bases and J dropped 3 bases, with 15 bases sitting between them. The CDR3 protein is CACPGTTNYEQYF. The CDR3 DNA sequence: TGTGCCTGCCCGGGGACAACAAACTACGAGCAGTACTTC.

The chain combines TRBV5-1 with TRBJ1-2, with 8 bases identical to TRBD1. V dropped 1 base and J dropped 1; count of bases not matched to a gene: 9. The CDR3 is 17 amino acids. Per germline, CDR1 SGHRS and CDR2 YFSETQ. DNA for the CDR3: TGCGCCAGCAGCTTGTGGTCAGGGGGCTCGGGTAACTATGGCTACACCTTC. Encoded protein: CASSLWSGGSGNYGYTF.

The chain is built from TRBV6-5 and TRBJ2-2; TRBD2 matches at 8 bases. The CDR3 runs 15 residues. The V gene end was trimmed by 9 bases and the J gene end by 6 bases; junction bases not matched to a gene: 12. Germline V gene sequence: CDR1 MNHEY, CDR2 SVGAGI. The CDR3 protein is CASRMRGAQAGELFF. Written as DNA, the CDR3 is TGTGCCAGTAGGATGCGGGGGGCCCAGGCCGGGGAGCTGTTTTTT.

This rearrangement joins TRBV5-1 to TRBJ1-1; D is possibly TRBD1 (5 bases). Trimming stripped 1 base from V and 5 bases from J, with 15 bases between. Germline CDR1 and CDR2: SGHRS and YFSETQ. This CDR3 has 15 residues. The DNA of the CDR3 is TGCGCCAGCAGCTTGATGGAGGGGAGCGAGACTGAAGCTTTCTTT. It translates to CASSLMEGSETEAFF.

This clonotype was seen more than once but under ten times. CDR3 DNA sequence: TGTGCCAGCAGTCTTTTCGGGGTCACAGATACGCAGTATTTT. Translated: CASSLFGVTDTQYF. V gene TRBV6-5 combines with J gene TRBJ2-3, with D possibly matching TRBD2 (5 bases). Trimming left V 5 bases short and J 2 bases short, with 11 bases between. Germline-derived CDR1 and CDR2 are MNHEY and SVGAGI. The CDR3 loop spans 14 amino acids.

The V call is TRBV19, the J call TRBJ2-7; D not resolved. The V end lost 7 bases, the J end lost 2 bases, and 12 bases lay between the germline ends. Germline CDR1 is LNHDA and CDR2 is SQIVND (reference sequence). The CDR3 covers 13 residues. The CDR3 sequence is CASTRRLTYEQYV. The CDR3, as DNA: TGTGCCAGTACCCGGAGATTGACCTACGAGCAGTACGTC.

This clonotype was seen many times. This chain connects TRBV7-7 to TRBJ2-1, with D possibly being TRBD2 (5 bases). V lost 5 bases and J 4 bases, leaving 18 bases between the germline ends. The CDR3 is made up of 16 amino acids. Germline V lookup: CDR1 SSHAT, CDR2 FNYEAQ (reference sequence). The CDR3 loop is CASSPYPGGPYNEQFF. The CDR3 region has the DNA TGTGCCAGCAGCCCCTATCCGGGCGGGCCATACAATGAGCAGTTCTTC.

This clonotype occurred a few times. V usage is TRBV9 and J usage is TRBJ2-2; 7 bases line up with TRBD1. Germline V gives CDR1 SGDLS, CDR2 YYNGEE. Unmatched junction bases numbered 4, after V lost 3 bases and J lost 5 bases. The CDR3 sequence is 14 residues long. The CDR3 DNA reads TGTGCCAGCAGCGGACAGGGTAGTACCGGGGAGCTGTTTTTT. As protein: CASSGQGSTGELFF.

The chain couples TRBV6-5 to TRBJ1-1; D remains ambiguous. V shed 7 bases and J shed 0 bases, with 12 bases lying between them. The length of the CDR3 is 14 residues. Looked up from germline, CDR1 is MNHEY and CDR2 is SVGAGI. CDR3 protein: CASTGTPMNTEAFF. The CDR3 nucleotides are TGTGCCAGCACGGGAACCCCCATGAACACTGAAGCTTTCTTT.

The rearrangement uses TRBV6-1 and TRBJ1-1; 8 bases are shared with TRBD1. After removal of 6 bases from V and 3 bases from J, the junction contained 6 bases not matched to a gene. Per the germline V gene, CDR1 is MNHNS and CDR2 is SASEGT. The length of the CDR3 is 14 residues. CDR3 sequence (DNA): TGTGCCAGCAGCTGGACAGGGCAGGACACTGAAGCTTTCTTT. Protein: CASSWTGQDTEAFF.

This clonotype was observed a handful of times. The rearrangement uses TRBV4-1 and TRBJ1-5; possibly TRBD1 for D (5 bases). The ends were cut back, 1 base at V and 4 bases at J, with 11 bases in the middle. This CDR3 comprises 15 residues. Germline CDR1 and CDR2: MGHRA and YSYEKL. As DNA, the CDR3 is TGCGCCAGCAGCCAAGGGCGGGGCCTAAATCAGCCCCAGCATTTT. As protein: CASSQGRGLNQPQHF.

This clonotype was recorded a few times. The V gene is TRBV7-2, the J gene TRBJ1-3; 11 bases align to TRBD1. The CDR3 has 16 residues. The trim removed 1 base at V and 1 base at J, leaving 0 bases unmatched. Germline lookup yields CDR1 SGHTA and CDR2 FQGNSA. CDR3 sequence: CASSLGDRGSGNTIYF. The CDR3 DNA sequence: TGTGCCAGCAGCTTAGGGGACAGGGGGTCTGGAAACACCATATATTTT. Filled out from reference TRBV7-2 and TRBJ1-3, the complete variable domain reads GAGVSQSPSNKVTEKGKDVELRCDPISGHTALYWYRQSLGQGLEFLIYFQGNSAPDKSGLPSDRFSAERTGGSVSTLTIQRTQQEDSAVYLCASSLGDRGSGNTIYFGEGSWLTVV.

The chain uses TRBV6-6 and TRBJ1-4; 7 bases align to TRBD1. From germline, CDR1 is MNHNY and CDR2 SVGAGI (reference sequence). CDR3 size: 16 residues. J was trimmed by 8 bases and V by 3 bases; bases with no gene match: 12. The CDR3 bases are TGTGCCAGCAGTTATAGCGGTCAGGGGGTCGGAGAAAAACTGTTTTTT. It codes for CASSYSGQGVGEKLFF.

This clonotype was counted a few times. This chain uses TRBV12-3 or TRBV12-4 with TRBJ1-1; 11 nucleotides line up with TRBD1. CDR3 size: 14 residues. The J segment lost 8 bases and the V segment lost 5 bases, leaving 7 bases of the junction unmatched. CDR3 residues: CASSKGTGGPEAFF. DNA of the CDR3: TGTGCCAGCAGTAAAGGGACAGGGGGTCCCGAAGCTTTCTTT.

The V and J genes are TRBV7-9 and TRBJ1-3, with no clear D. Germline-derived CDR1 and CDR2 are SEHNR and FQNEAQ (reference sequence). The V end was cut by 1 base, the J end by 2 bases, with 12 bases between. CDR3 length: 16 residues. The CDR3 sequence is CASSLVPAKPGNTIYF. In DNA, the CDR3 is TGTGCCAGCAGCTTAGTTCCGGCCAAGCCTGGAAACACCATATATTTT.

This clonotype turned up a few times. The CDR3 is CASRGEPSTDTQYF. CDR3 nucleotide sequence: TGTGCCAGCCGGGGGGAACCTAGCACAGATACGCAGTATTTT. J is TRBJ2-3 and V is TRBV12-3 or TRBV12-4; 7 nucleotides align to TRBD2. J gave up 0 bases and V 8 bases, and 5 bases lay outside the gene matches. This CDR3 contains 14 residues.

This clonotype was counted many times. V gene TRBV11-2 combines with J gene TRBJ2-3; 12 positions match TRBD2. The CDR3 length is 18 residues. The V gene's germline CDR1 is SGHAT and CDR2 FQNNGV. Trimming at V came to 1 base and at J to 4 bases, leaving 9 bases not matched to a gene. CDR3 nucleotide sequence: TGTGCCAGCAGCTTAGGCACTAGCGGGGGGCTGTGGGCAGATACGCAGTATTTT. The encoded protein is CASSLGTSGGLWADTQYF.

This chain connects TRBV6-5 to TRBJ2-5, with a tentative D call TRBD1 (5 bases). Between the trimmed V and J ends, which lost 0 bases and 4 bases, there was a span of 9 bases. CDR1 and CDR2 from the germline V gene are MNHEY and SVGAGI. This CDR3 has 14 residues. The CDR3 DNA is TGTGCCAGCAGTTACTCAGGGGCGTTAGAGACCCAGTACTTC. Its protein product is CASSYSGALETQYF.

This clonotype was counted ten times or more. The chain is built from TRBV21-1 and TRBJ1-1; the table assigns TRBD1, which was not confirmed against the DNA. TRBV21-1 is shown as a pseudogene. The CDR3 runs 12 residues. In DNA, the CDR3 is TGTGCCAGCAGCAAAGGGAACAGGGAGACTTTCTTT. It translates to CASSKGNRETFF.

The rearrangement uses TRBV6-2 or TRBV6-3 and TRBJ2-7; D might be TRBD1 (5 bases). The germline V and J ends were trimmed by 5 bases and 2 bases, with 13 bases remaining between them. Germline CDR1 and CDR2: MNHEY and SVGEGT. CDR3 size: 14 residues. In nucleotides, the CDR3 is TGTGCCAGCAGTCCCCGACAGAATCCCTACGAGCAGTACTTC. This translates into CASSPRQNPYEQYF.

The rearrangement joins TRBV9 to TRBJ1-5, with a tentative D call TRBD1 (5 bases). The CDR3 runs 17 residues. In germline, CDR1 is SGDLS, CDR2 YYNGEE. Trimming left V 4 bases short and J 0 bases short, with 17 bases between. The chain's CDR3 is CASSPGKETYSNQPQHF. The CDR3 DNA reads as TGTGCCAGCAGCCCAGGGAAGGAAACCTATAGCAATCAGCCCCAGCATTTT.

This chain connects TRBV15 to TRBJ2-7; either TRBD1 or TRBD2 may fit D (5 bases each). V was shortened by 4 bases and J by 12 bases, with 13 bases between the two germline ends. The V gene's germline CDR1 is LNHNV and CDR2 YYDKDF (reference sequence). The CDR3 covers 11 residues. CDR3 protein: CATSKGTDLYF. The DNA for the CDR3 is TGTGCCACCAGCAAAGGGACCGACCTGTACTTC.

J is TRBJ2-1 and V is TRBV5-1, with D possibly called TRBD1 or TRBD2 (5 bases each). Trimming removed 7 bases at V and 1 base at J, with 15 bases between. The CDR3 is 15 residues long. CDR1 is SGHRS, CDR2 YFSETQ, per germline. The CDR3 coding sequence is TGCGCCAGCTCCCATGGGGGAGCGTCCTACAATGAGCAGTTCTTC. Residues: CASSHGGASYNEQFF.

The chain uses TRBV10-2 and TRBJ2-7; D is perhaps TRBD1 (5 bases). Between the trimmed V and J ends, which lost 3 bases and 3 bases, there was a span of 9 bases. The CDR3 sequence is 13 residues long. CDR1 WSHSY and CDR2 SAAADI come from the germline V gene. The CDR3 is CASSDNRIYEQYV. The CDR3, as DNA: TGCGCCAGCAGTGATAACAGGATCTACGAGCAGTACGTC.

This clonotype was seen a handful of times. CDR3 amino acids: CASSQDWPERYYGYTF. The CDR3 nucleotides read TGCGCCAGCAGCCAAGATTGGCCGGAGCGTTACTATGGCTACACCTTC. This rearrangement joins TRBV4-3 to TRBJ1-2; D not certain. The germline gives CDR1 LGHNA, CDR2 YSLEER. CDR3 length: 16 amino acids. V gave up 0 bases and J gave up 3 bases, with 14 bases separating them.

This clonotype turned up a few times. The chain carries TRBV7-2 and TRBJ2-7, with D unclear. Germline assignment: CDR1 SGHTA and CDR2 FQGNSA. Trimming took off 3 bases at V and 0 bases at J, with 9 bases between the two ends. This CDR3 spans 14 amino acids. The CDR3 loop is CASSFGRNSYEQYV. The CDR3 nucleotides read TGTGCCAGCAGCTTCGGACGAAACTCCTACGAGCAGTACGTC.

The chain combines TRBV6-2 or TRBV6-3 with TRBJ2-7; D is ambiguous. The ends were cut back, 7 bases at V and 2 bases at J, with 15 bases in the middle. Germline CDR1 is MNHEY and CDR2 is SVGEGT. The CDR3 length is 14 residues. The CDR3 loop reads CASKRAVRTYEQYF. In nucleotides, the CDR3 is TGTGCCAGCAAAAGGGCCGTTAGAACCTACGAGCAGTACTTC.

This chain links TRBV25-1 with TRBJ1-2; the D gene is possibly TRBD1 (5 bases). CDR1 and CDR2 (germline): MGHDK, SYGVNS. The CDR3 length is 15 residues. V lost 0 bases, J lost 7 bases, and 15 bases lay in between. The CDR3 loop is CASSEYLLGESGYTF. CDR3 DNA sequence: TGTGCCAGCAGTGAATATTTGTTGGGGGAGTCTGGCTACACCTTC.